The present T cell receptor (beta chain) was sequenced within a study of blood T cells in healthy people across ages. The CDR3 totals 14 residues. Germline assignment: CDR1 DFQATT and CDR2 SNEGSKA (reference sequence). V shed 4 bases, J shed 2 bases, and the junction held 5 bases outside the gene matches. The study, taken as a whole, reports: More naive CD4+ cells and higher diversity marked long-lived donors relative to aged donors. A roughly linear age-dependent decrease characterized TCR beta diversity per million T cells.

Turning to this clonotype: Antigen: not known.

Isolated PBMCs totaled at least 6.5 million in each sample. Primed by a sample-barcoded 5' primer and a J-beta primer mix, a second PCR proceeded for roughly 7 to 12 cycles. Each cDNA molecule was tagged by a template-switch adaptor that had 12 random nucleotides. Each CDR3 protein is one row after TCRdb ran MiXCR on the 5' RACE reads. The table includes fewer than 2,000,000 distinct CDR3 sequences, about 32% detected once. The source material was blood. The TCR sequence derives from a woman in her twenties or thirties in good health. The chain is built from TRBV20-1 and TRBJ2-7; 10 bases match TRBD2. CDR3 DNA sequence: TGCAGTGCTACCCAAGCGGGGGGGCCCTACGAGCAGTACTTC. Translating gives CSATQAGGPYEQYF.